These 4 T cell receptor beta chains were sequenced from one sample in a study of identical twins (dated by TCRdb to the mid-2010s). Libraries were constructed by 5' RACE. Instrument used: Illumina HiSeq 2000. TCRdb's own reprocessing of the public reads used fastp at Q25 and MiXCR and kept productive beta chains. For every CDR3 protein sequence, its rows merge into one entry that carries the most common genes and DNA. This sample gives approximately 590,000 distinct CDR3 sequences in total; nearly 10% of them show up just once. Around 3.2% of the sample lies in the top ten. This same sample was also part of a study on yellow fever vaccine responses in identical twins.

The source material was PBMCs. These TCRs come from a woman aged 18 to 35 in good health.

This clonotype was found many times. The chain uses TRBV10-3 and TRBJ2-7, with D possibly TRBD1 on 6 matching bases. Trimming shortened V by 6 bases and J by 2 bases, and 11 bases separated the two germline ends. There are 13 residues in the CDR3. CDR1 and CDR2 (germline): ENHRY, SYGVKD. As DNA, the CDR3 is TGTGCCATCAGCAGAACAGGGACCTACGAGCAGTACTTC. Encoded protein: CAISRTGTYEQYF.

This clonotype was seen many times. The chain carries TRBV7-6 and TRBJ2-3; no firm D call. CDR1 is SGHVS, CDR2 FNYEAQ, per germline. There are 13 residues in the CDR3. V was cut by 5 bases and J by 2 bases, with 8 bases left in between. The DNA of the CDR3 is TGTGCCAGCAGCCTCCTAAACACAGATACGCAGTATTTT. Its protein is CASSLLNTDTQYF.

V and J are TRBV4-2 and TRBJ2-7; 8 nucleotides line up with TRBD2. The J segment lost 4 bases and the V segment lost 1 base, leaving 6 bases of the junction unmatched. Germline CDR1 reads LGHNA; CDR2 reads YNFKEQ. This CDR3 is 15 amino acids long. The DNA for the CDR3 is TGTGCCAGCAGCCAAGGACTAGCGACCATTTACGAGCAGTACTTC. This translates into CASSQGLATIYEQYF.

With regard to this clonotype: A much larger clonotype is one base distant, so this may be a read error. V gene TRBV29-1 combines with J gene TRBJ2-7, with D unclear. CDR1 is SQVTM, CDR2 ANQGSEA, per germline. CDR3 length equals 15 residues. The CDR3 DNA sequence: TGCCGCGTTGAAGATGCGACTTTCGGGCACTACGAGCAGTACTTC. It encodes CRVEDATFGHYEQYF.